These T cell receptor beta chains were read from a single sample in a study of control samples from healthy donors and cancer patients. TCRdb keeps only in-frame clones here, not all; method: immunoSEQ multiplex PCR. Of fewer than 200,000 clones in the sample, around 90% were seen once. Sequencing used blood. These receptors came from a woman in her twenties or thirties in good health. CDR3s include the opening cysteine and the closing phenylalanine or tryptophan. Fields, in order: V gene, D gene, J gene, clone size, CDR3 protein, CDR3 DNA. The D gene is left open where the match is weak. The size of a clone is reported for some rows only, either as once, few or many, or as a class for expanded clones.

TRBV11-2	-	TRBJ2-2	-	CASRISGVAGELFF	TGTGCCAGCAGAATTTCCGGCGTAGCCGGGGAGCTGTTTTTT
TRBV25-1	-	TRBJ2-5	-	CASSEPGLAIETQYF	TGTGCCAGCAGTGAACCGGGACTCGCTATAGAGACCCAGTACTTC
TRBV29-1	-	TRBJ2-2	-	CATGQNTGELFF	TGCGCCACCGGGCAGAACACCGGGGAGCTGTTTTTT
TRBV5-4	TRBD1	TRBJ2-5	-	CASSPSTGGQETQYF	TGTGCCAGCAGCCCCTCGACAGGGGGACAAGAGACCCAGTACTTC
TRBV7-9	-	TRBJ2-1	-	CASSSGTGDEQFF	TGTGCCAGCAGCTCCGGGACGGGCGATGAGCAGTTCTTC
TRBV10-3	-	TRBJ1-3	-	CAITPDPSGNTIYF	TGTGCCATCACGCCGGACCCCTCTGGAAACACCATATATTTT
TRBV15	-	TRBJ2-7	-	CATSIVAAVGVEQYF	TGTGCCACCAGCATCGTCGCGGCAGTAGGGGTCGAGCAGTACTTC
TRBV28	TRBD2	TRBJ2-2	-	CASSFLAVNTGELFF	TGTGCCAGCAGTTTTCTAGCGGTGAACACCGGGGAGCTGTTTTTT
TRBV6-1	-	TRBJ2-1	-	CASSEDGSHYNEQFF	TGTGCCAGCAGTGAAGACGGGAGTCACTACAATGAGCAGTTCTTC
TRBV18	-	TRBJ2-1	-	CASSPTTSARYNEQFF	TGTGCCAGCTCACCTACCACGTCCGCCCGATACAATGAGCAGTTCTTC
TRBV7-2	-	TRBJ2-1	-	CASSPGDSYNEQFF	TGTGCCAGCAGCCCGGGGGACTCCTACAATGAGCAGTTCTTC
TRBV30	-	TRBJ1-2	-	CAWKAGSRRFYGYTF	TGTGCCTGGAAGGCCGGGTCCCGCCGCTTTTATGGCTACACCTTC
TRBV28	-	TRBJ1-5	few	CASSLGGSGNQPQHF	TGTGCCAGCAGTTTAGGGGGCTCGGGCAATCAGCCCCAGCATTTT
TRBV5-6	-	TRBJ2-7	-	CASSSTVTYEQYF	TGTGCCAGCAGCTCGACAGTCACCTACGAGCAGTACTTC
TRBV4-1	TRBD1	TRBJ1-5	-	CASSQKHPGQTNQPQHF	TGCGCCAGCAGCCAAAAACATCCGGGACAGACCAATCAGCCCCAGCATTTT